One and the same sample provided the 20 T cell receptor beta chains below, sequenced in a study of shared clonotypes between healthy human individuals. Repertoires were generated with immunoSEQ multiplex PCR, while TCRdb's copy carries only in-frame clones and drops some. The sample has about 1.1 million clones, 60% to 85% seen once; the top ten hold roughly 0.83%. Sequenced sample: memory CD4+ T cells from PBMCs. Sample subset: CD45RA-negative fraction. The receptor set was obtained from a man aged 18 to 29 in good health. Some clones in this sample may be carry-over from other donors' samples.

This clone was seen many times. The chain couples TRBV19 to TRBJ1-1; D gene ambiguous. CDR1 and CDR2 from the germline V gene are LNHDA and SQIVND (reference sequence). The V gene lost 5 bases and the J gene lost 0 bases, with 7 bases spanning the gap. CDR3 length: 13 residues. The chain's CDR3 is CASSEVMNTEAFF. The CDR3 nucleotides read TGTGCCAGTAGTGAGGTCATGAACACTGAAGCTTTCTTT.

The CDR3 here is CASSLAGGSMGYEQYF. The CDR3 bases are TGTGCCAGCAGCTTAGCGGGAGGGTCCATGGGCTACGAGCAGTACTTC. The chain has TRBV7-3 and TRBJ2-7; 9 positions agree with TRBD2. There are 16 residues in the CDR3. CDR1 is SGHTA, CDR2 FQGTGA, per germline. J gave up 3 bases and V 2 bases, and 8 bases lay outside the gene matches.

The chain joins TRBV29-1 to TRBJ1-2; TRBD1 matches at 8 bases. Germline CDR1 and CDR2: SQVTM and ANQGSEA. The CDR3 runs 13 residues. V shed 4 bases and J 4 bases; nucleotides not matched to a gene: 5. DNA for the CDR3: TGCAGCGTTGTACGGACAGGGCTCTATGGCTACACCTTC. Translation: CSVVRTGLYGYTF.

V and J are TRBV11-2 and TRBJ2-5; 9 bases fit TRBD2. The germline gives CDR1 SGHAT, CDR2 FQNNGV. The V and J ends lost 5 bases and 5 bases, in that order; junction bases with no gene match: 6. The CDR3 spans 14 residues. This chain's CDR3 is CASSRSGSGETQYF. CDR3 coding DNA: TGTGCCAGCAGCCGTAGCGGGAGCGGGGAGACCCAGTACTTC.

Written as DNA, the CDR3 is TGTGCCAGCAGTTTAAAAGGGGGAGGCAATCAGCCCCAGCATTTT. It is translated as CASSLKGGGNQPQHF. The chain recombines TRBV28 with TRBJ1-5, with D perhaps matching TRBD1 (6 bases). The germline CDR1 and CDR2 sequences are MDHEN and SYDVKM. The CDR3 length is 15 residues. V was pared by 2 bases and J by 2 bases, with 10 bases between.

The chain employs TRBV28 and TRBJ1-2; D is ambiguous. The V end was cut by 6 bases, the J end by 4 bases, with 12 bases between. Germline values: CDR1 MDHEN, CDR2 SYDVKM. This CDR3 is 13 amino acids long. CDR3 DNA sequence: TGTGCCAGCAGCCTCCGGCCTCCCTATGGCTACACCTTC. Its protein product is CASSLRPPYGYTF.

The CDR3 protein is CASTTPTSGNTIYF. The DNA of the CDR3 is TGTGCCAGTACCACCCCTACTTCAGGAAACACCATATATTTT. The V and J genes are TRBV19 and TRBJ1-3; D unclear. CDR1 and CDR2 (germline): LNHDA, SQIVND (reference sequence). CDR3 length: 14 residues. V lost 7 bases and J lost 4, with 14 bases in between.

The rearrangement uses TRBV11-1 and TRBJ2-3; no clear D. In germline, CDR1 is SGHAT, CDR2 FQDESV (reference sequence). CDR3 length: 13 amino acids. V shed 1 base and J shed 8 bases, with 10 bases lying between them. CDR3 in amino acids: CASSLGPPVTQYF. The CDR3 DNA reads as TGTGCCAGCAGCTTAGGCCCGCCAGTTACGCAGTATTTT.

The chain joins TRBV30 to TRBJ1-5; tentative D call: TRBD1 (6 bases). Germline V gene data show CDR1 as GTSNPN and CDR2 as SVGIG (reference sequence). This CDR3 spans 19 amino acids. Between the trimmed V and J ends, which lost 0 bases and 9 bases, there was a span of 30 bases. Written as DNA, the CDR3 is TGTGCCTGGAGTGTACGTCCACGGGAGTCTGGGGGGCTGCTTGGGCCCCAGCATTTT. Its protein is CAWSVRPRESGGLLGPQHF.

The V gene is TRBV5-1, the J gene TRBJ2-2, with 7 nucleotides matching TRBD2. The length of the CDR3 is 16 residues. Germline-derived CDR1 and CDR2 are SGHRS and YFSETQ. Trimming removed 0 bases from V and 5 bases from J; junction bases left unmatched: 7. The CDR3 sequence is CASSLVWRERTGELFF. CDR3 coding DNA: TGCGCCAGCAGCTTGGTATGGCGGGAGAGGACCGGGGAGCTGTTTTTT.

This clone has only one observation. The CDR3 region has the DNA TGTGCCAGCAGTTACACTAGCGGGAGGGTGGATACGCAGTATTTT. This translates into CASSYTSGRVDTQYF. The J gene is TRBJ2-3, the V gene TRBV6-5; 13 nucleotides agree with TRBD2. The CDR3 contains 15 residues. Germline V lookup: CDR1 MNHEY, CDR2 SVGAGI. Trimming at V came to 2 bases and at J to 6 bases, leaving 2 bases not matched to a gene.

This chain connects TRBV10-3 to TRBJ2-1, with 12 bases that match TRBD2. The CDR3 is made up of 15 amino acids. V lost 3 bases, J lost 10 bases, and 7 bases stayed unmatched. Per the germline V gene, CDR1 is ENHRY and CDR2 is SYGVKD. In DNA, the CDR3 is TGTGCCATCAGTGATAGGCTAGCGGGAGGGAGGGAGCAGTTCTTC. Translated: CAISDRLAGGREQFF.

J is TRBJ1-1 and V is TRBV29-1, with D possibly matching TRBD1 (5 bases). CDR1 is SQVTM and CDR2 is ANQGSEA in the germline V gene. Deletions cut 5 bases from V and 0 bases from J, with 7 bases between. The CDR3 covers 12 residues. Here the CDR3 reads CSVYRMNTEAFF. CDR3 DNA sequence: TGCAGCGTTTACAGGATGAACACTGAAGCTTTCTTT.

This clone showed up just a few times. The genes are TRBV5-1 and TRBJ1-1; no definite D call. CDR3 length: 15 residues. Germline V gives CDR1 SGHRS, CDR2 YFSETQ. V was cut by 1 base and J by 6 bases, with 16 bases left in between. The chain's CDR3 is CASSLMPGQRAEAFF. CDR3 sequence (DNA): TGCGCCAGCAGCTTGATGCCGGGTCAGAGAGCTGAAGCTTTCTTT.

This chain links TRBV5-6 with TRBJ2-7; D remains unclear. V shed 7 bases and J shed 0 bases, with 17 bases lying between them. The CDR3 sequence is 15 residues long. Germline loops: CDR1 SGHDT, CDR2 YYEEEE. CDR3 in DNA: TGTGCCAGCCGACCCCGGCTGGCGAACTCCTACGAGCAGTACTTC. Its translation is CASRPRLANSYEQYF.

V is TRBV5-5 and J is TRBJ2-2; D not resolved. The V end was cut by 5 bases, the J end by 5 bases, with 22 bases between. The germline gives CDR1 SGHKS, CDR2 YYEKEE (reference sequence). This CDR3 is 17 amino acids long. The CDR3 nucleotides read TGTGCCAGCAGTCGAGGTCACAGCCCACCGCCGACCGGGGAGCTGTTTTTT. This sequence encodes CASSRGHSPPPTGELFF.

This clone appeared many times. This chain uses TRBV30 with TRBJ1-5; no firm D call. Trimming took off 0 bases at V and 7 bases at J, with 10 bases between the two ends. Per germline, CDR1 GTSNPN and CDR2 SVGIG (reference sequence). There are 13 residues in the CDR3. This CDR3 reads CAWSVSYGQPQHF. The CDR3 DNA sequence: TGTGCCTGGAGTGTATCATACGGGCAGCCCCAGCATTTT.

The CDR3 DNA reads as TGTGCCAGCAGTGAGAGTGGCGGGAGGGCCTTGCAGTACTTC. This codes for CASSESGGRALQYF. The chain has TRBV2 and TRBJ2-7; 9 positions agree with TRBD2. Germline CDR1 is SNHLY and CDR2 is FYNNEI. Unmatched junction bases numbered 9, after V lost 3 bases and J lost 9 bases. This CDR3 comprises 14 residues. The whole variable domain, remainder taken from reference TRBV2 and TRBJ2-7, is EPEVTQTPSHQVTQMGQEVILRCVPISNHLYFYWYRQILGQKVEFLVSFYNNEISEKSEIFDDQFSVERPDGSNFTLKIRSTKLEDSAMYFCASSESGGRALQYFGPGTRLTVT.

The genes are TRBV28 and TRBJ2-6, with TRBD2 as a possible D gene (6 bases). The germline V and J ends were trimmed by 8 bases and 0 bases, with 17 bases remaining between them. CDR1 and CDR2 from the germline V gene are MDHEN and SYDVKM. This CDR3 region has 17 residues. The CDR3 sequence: CASLLRGTSSGANVLTF. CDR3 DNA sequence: TGTGCCAGCCTACTACGAGGGACTTCCTCTGGGGCCAACGTCCTGACTTTC.

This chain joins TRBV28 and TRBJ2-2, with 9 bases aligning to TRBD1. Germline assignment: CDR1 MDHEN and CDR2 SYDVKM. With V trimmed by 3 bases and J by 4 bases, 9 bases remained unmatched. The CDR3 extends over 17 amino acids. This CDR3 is CASSLATGGASTGELFF. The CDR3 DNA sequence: TGTGCCAGCAGTTTGGCAACAGGGGGCGCAAGCACCGGGGAGCTGTTTTTT.